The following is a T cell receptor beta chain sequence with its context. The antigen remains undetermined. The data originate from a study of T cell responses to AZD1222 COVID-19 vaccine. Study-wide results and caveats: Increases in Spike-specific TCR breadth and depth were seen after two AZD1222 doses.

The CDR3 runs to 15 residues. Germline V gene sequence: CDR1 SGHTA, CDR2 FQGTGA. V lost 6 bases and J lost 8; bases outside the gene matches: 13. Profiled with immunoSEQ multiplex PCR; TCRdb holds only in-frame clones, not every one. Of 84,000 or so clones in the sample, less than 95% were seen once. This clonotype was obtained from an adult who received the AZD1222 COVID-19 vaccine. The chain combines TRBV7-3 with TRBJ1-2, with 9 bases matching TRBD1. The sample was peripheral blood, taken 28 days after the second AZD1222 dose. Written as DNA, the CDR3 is TGTGCCAGCAGTTCTAACCCGGGACAGGGCTCCGGCTACACCTTC. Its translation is CASSSNPGQGSGYTF.